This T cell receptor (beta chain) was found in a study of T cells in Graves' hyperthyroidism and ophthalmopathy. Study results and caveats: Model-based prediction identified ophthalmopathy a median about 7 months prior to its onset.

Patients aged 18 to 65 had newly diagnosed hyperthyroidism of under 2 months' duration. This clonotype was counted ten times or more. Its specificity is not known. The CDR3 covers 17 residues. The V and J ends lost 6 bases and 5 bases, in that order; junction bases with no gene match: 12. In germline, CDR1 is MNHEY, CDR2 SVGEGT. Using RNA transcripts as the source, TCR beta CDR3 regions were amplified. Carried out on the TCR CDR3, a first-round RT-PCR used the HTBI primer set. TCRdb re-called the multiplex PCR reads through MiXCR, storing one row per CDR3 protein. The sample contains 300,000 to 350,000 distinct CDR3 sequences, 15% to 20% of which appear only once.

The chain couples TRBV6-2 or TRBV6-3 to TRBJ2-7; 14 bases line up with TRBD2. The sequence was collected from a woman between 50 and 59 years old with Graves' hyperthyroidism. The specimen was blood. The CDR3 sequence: CASSLIGLAGGRDEQYV. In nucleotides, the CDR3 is TGTGCCAGCAGCCTAATCGGACTAGCGGGGGGACGAGACGAGCAGTACGTC.